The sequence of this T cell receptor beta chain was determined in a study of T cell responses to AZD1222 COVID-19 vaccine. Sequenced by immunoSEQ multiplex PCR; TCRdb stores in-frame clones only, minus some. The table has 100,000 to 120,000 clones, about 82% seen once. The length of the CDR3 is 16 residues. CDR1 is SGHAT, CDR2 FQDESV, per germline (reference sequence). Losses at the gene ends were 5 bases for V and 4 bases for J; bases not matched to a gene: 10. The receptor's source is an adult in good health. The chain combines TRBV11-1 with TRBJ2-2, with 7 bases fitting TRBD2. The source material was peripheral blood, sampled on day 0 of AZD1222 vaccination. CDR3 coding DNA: TGTGCCAGCAGCGAATGGGGGGGGTTTGGCACCGGGGAGCTGTTTTTT. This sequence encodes CASSEWGGFGTGELFF.